These T cell receptor beta chains were read from a single sample in a study of T cell repertoires in aging, cancer and after chemotherapy. TCRdb called the multiplex PCR reads again in MiXCR, with one record for every CDR3 protein. The table shows over 4,000 distinct CDR3 sequences, with roughly 24% occurring only once. Sequences were obtained from blood. The receptors stem from a human donor in good health. The CDR3 runs from the conserved cysteine through the conserved F or W.

v_call	j_call	cdr3_aa
TRBV20-1	TRBJ2-1	CSARAPGVNNEQFF
TRBV5-4	TRBJ2-3	CASSLQGAADTQYF
TRBV15	TRBJ2-3	CATSRAGGTDTQYF
TRBV4-3	TRBJ1-2	CASSQGIVGTGSFDYGYTF
TRBV11-1	TRBJ2-2	CASSLVDREGTGELFF
TRBV6-2/TRBV6-3	TRBJ2-5	CASSYALETQYF
TRBV15	TRBJ1-5	CATSSHGDPIQPQHF
TRBV30	TRBJ1-1	CAWSDRVAKAAFF
TRBV18	TRBJ2-7	CASSPSMGTYEQYF
TRBV6-1	TRBJ2-7	CASSVNYEQYF
TRBV6-2/TRBV6-3	TRBJ2-6	CASSYSGRSSGANVLTF
TRBV5-1	TRBJ1-6	CASSLSAYGSPLHF
TRBV5-1	TRBJ1-1	CASSSTGGADEAFF
TRBV7-9	TRBJ1-5	CASSSQGDQPQHF
TRBV18	TRBJ2-7	CASSPGEGSYEQYF
TRBV20-1	TRBJ1-4	CSARDPWTANEKLFF
TRBV19	TRBJ2-7	CASSAYRGLSSYEQYF
TRBV6-5	TRBJ1-3	CASSYSSTDSGNTIYF
TRBV7-2	TRBJ1-1	CASSDSPEAFF
TRBV9	TRBJ2-3	CASSPTLTDTQYF
TRBV6-5	TRBJ2-5	CASSYVGLAGGWETQYF
TRBV19	TRBJ1-1	CASSADRGSMNTEAFF
TRBV20-1	TRBJ2-2	CSARIQGAGELFF
TRBV19	TRBJ2-3	CASPRGFSTDTQYF